Sequencing of this T cell receptor beta chain was carried out in a study of shared clonotypes between healthy human individuals. Study results and limitations: The donor pool, a small one, limited the genetic and exposure-history diversity represented. Larger richness was generally estimated for naive than memory subsets.

For this clone: Its specificity is unknown.

CD45RO-negative, CCR7-selected cells formed the naive CD8 fraction, which excluded terminally differentiated effector memory CD45RA+ cells. Using immunoSEQ multiplex PCR, the repertoire was profiled, and TCRdb retains in-frame clones only, with some absent. The sample lists some 800,000 clones; nearly 95% were seen once. The CDR3 spans 10 residues. Sequenced material: naive CD8+ T cells sorted from blood. The chain carries TRBV21-1 and TRBJ1-2. TRBV21-1 is a pseudogene segment. This sequence was found in a man aged 25 to 45 in good health. The CDR3 loop reads CASSTYGYTF. The CDR3 DNA reads TGTGCCAGCAGTACTTATGGCTACACCTTC.